One T cell receptor (beta chain) is described in this entry. This clonotype was observed at least ten times. The clone's antigen remains unknown. No much larger clone is present one base from it, and per-base qualities are unavailable. The time point label on this specimen signifies: patch test 2, 6 weeks after DPC sensitization. This sample's treatment or condition label indicates: therapeutic diphenylcyclopropenone sensitization with weekly scalp DPC. At every patch-test visit, the blood draw took place before the patch test was put on. Patients were considered eligible if aged 18 to 70, diagnosed with alopecia and deemed suitable for DPC therapy, and patients were excluded if pregnant. Total RNA was extracted from unfractionated whole blood that had been collected in Tempus Blood RNA tubes. This specimen belongs to a study of human T cells and chemical hapten exposure (dated by TCRdb to the early 2020s). About the study as a whole: For sensitization, 2% DPC in acetone was applied to a roughly 2 cm by roughly 2 cm area of upper inner arm skin. Patch tests used Finn chambers with 0.01% DPC on the upper back, scored after 6 days by International Contact Dermatitis Research Group standards. In alopecia patients, the study followed how the peripheral blood TCR repertoire changed in vivo over primary and secondary sensitization to diphenylcyclopropenone (DPC), a hapten. Blood for TCR sequencing was provided by twenty-nine alopecia patients at one to four time points (pre-sensitization, 2, 6 and 24 weeks). Libraries were pooled for sequencing, and variation in per-sample TCR yields was attributed mainly to small differences in library volumes within the pool. Most of the patients in the cohort were female, and the cohort covered alopecia areata with under or over 50% scalp involvement, alopecia totalis and alopecia universalis. Blood was sampled from patients pre-sensitization (week 0) and at 2, 6 and about 24 weeks after DPC sensitization. Patients additionally received weekly therapeutic DPC doses to the scalp throughout the roughly 26-week study period. Points the paper makes about the study in general: All patients had alopecia, a presumed autoimmune disease, so their immune response might differ from that of healthy individuals. Significantly more large CDR3 similarity clusters were formed by expanded TCRs than by pre-sensitization or healthy control sets, consistent with antigen-driven responses. Patch test score was positively correlated with the number of PT1 expanded TCRs, with significance at thresholds 8, 16 and 32 but not at 4. DPC sensitization did not change how many TCRs were above 1 in 1000 frequency, and no evidence was found of alterations in global repertoire structure. Repeated subsampling changed both the strength of the expansion versus patch-test correlation and the threshold at which the correlation became significant.

The CDR3 has 15 amino acids, counting the end cysteine and phenylalanine. Left in the record is the CDR3 DNA by itself, 45 bases read in frame from the first base. The germline V gene gives CDR1 as SGHTA and CDR2 as FQGTGA. At the junction V is shortened by 1 base and J by 10 bases; bases outside the gene matches: 8. Libraries were prepared through RACE. TCRdb records NextSeq 500 as the sequencer. During library preparation, unique molecular identifiers were attached to individual cDNA molecules so that TCRs could be counted in a quantitative, reproducible way. For every blood RNA sample, sequencing covered both the TCR alpha and TCR beta chains. The paper's processing steps were these. The median number of TCRs per sample was over 85,000, ranging from about 20,000 to 750,000. V, J and CDR3 annotation of the TCR reads was performed with the Decombinator software suite. For PS versus PT1 abundance plots, all samples were subsampled to the same number of TCRs (28,000). TCRs were defined as expanded if absent before sensitization and observed at least eight times at the 2-week time point. TCRdb passed the public sequencing reads through fastp at Q25 and MiXCR, retaining productive beta sequences. Each entry merges the rows of one CDR3 protein and shows their most common DNA and genes. The V and J calls here are based on TCRdb, not the publication. The table for this sample lists tens of thousands of distinct CDR3 sequences; about 8.9% of them were counted only once. Of the sample, about 15% is held by the ten largest clones.

Recombination connected TRBV7-3 to TRBJ2-1; 9 bases in between match TRBD2. This receptor was taken from a woman between 40 and 50 years old with alopecia areata. Some clones in this sample may be carry-over from other donors' samples. The sample here was whole blood, taken in connection with sensitization to the hapten diphenylcyclopropenone (DPC). Here is the DNA: TGTGCCAGCAGCTTAAACCTAGCGGGGACGTCGGAGCAGTTCTTC. Its amino acids are CASSLNLAGTSEQFF.